Listed here are 17 T cell receptor beta chains from one sample, sequenced in a study of T cell changes during pregnancy in multiple sclerosis (dated by TCRdb to between 2018 and 2021). Library preparation employed the immunoSEQ multiplex PCR assay. The clones in this table, taken by TCRdb from immuneACCESS, are in-frame only. Not every clone is retained; where verified, under half of the shortfall comes from an unresolved V gene, and the cause of the rest is unknown. A total of 88,000 or so clones appear in this sample, about 90% of them only once. The ten largest clones capture 2.5% to 3% of the sample. The sample in question was peripheral blood, obtained before pregnancy. These receptors were obtained from a female donor with multiple sclerosis, enrolled in a pregnancy study.

This chain connects TRBV15 to TRBJ2-7; D perhaps matches TRBD2 (6 bases). The germline V gene has CDR1 LNHNV and CDR2 YYDKDF (reference sequence). The CDR3 length is 15 residues. V shed 0 bases and J shed 1 base, with 10 bases lying between them. In DNA, the CDR3 is TGTGCCACCAGCAGAGATAGGAGGGCTTCCTACGAGCAGTACTTC. Translated: CATSRDRRASYEQYF.

The gene calls are TRBV6-5 and TRBJ2-7; unclear D gene. Germline values: CDR1 MNHEY, CDR2 SVGAGI. Trimming shortened V by 6 bases and J by 4 bases, and 7 bases separated the two germline ends. The CDR3 spans 11 residues. CDR3 region: CASRRQYEQYF. The CDR3 DNA is TGTGCCAGCAGACGACAATACGAGCAGTACTTC.

The rearrangement links TRBV7-9 to TRBJ1-4, with 9 bases lining up with TRBD1. Germline CDR1 reads SEHNR; CDR2 reads FQNEAQ (reference sequence). The CDR3 spans 14 residues. Trimming cost V 5 bases and J 8 bases; bases outside gene matches: 6. As DNA, the CDR3 is TGTGCCAGCAGCCCAGACAGGGGGGACGAAAAACTGTTTTTT. Its protein is CASSPDRGDEKLFF.

This chain uses TRBV19 with TRBJ1-2; no clear D gene. Trimming took off 3 bases at V and 0 bases at J, with 11 bases between the two ends. The CDR3 has 15 residues. Germline CDR1 is LNHDA and CDR2 is SQIVND (reference sequence). The DNA for the CDR3 is TGTGCCAGTAGTATCGGGAGAGTAACTAACTATGGCTACACCTTC. Encoded protein: CASSIGRVTNYGYTF. Drawing the rest from reference TRBV19 and TRBJ1-2, the complete variable domain is DGGITQSPKYLFRKEGQNVTLSCEQNLNHDAMYWYRQDPGQGLRLIYYSQIVNDFQKGDIAEGYSVSREKKESFPLTVTSAQKNPTAFYLCASSIGRVTNYGYTFGSGTRLTVV.

This clone appeared a single time. The chain recombines TRBV19 with TRBJ2-1; 7 bases align to TRBD2. The germline gives CDR1 LNHDA, CDR2 SQIVND (reference sequence). After removal of 5 bases from V and 10 bases from J, the junction contained 14 bases not matched to a gene. There are 15 residues in the CDR3. Here the CDR3 reads CASSYPGLRPPEQFF. The CDR3, as DNA: TGTGCCAGTAGTTATCCGGGACTACGACCACCAGAGCAGTTCTTC.

The chain carries TRBV30 and TRBJ2-2; 7 nucleotides match TRBD2. The CDR3 covers 18 residues. With 0 bases clipped from V and 1 base from J, the junction kept 11 bases outside the gene matches. From germline, CDR1 is GTSNPN and CDR2 SVGIG (reference sequence). The CDR3 reads CAWSVRTSVTGNTGELFF. As DNA, the CDR3 is TGTGCCTGGAGTGTTAGGACTAGTGTTACGGGGAACACCGGGGAGCTGTTTTTT.

The chain is built from TRBV5-1 and TRBJ2-7; 8 nucleotides match TRBD2. The CDR3 consists of 15 residues. Germline CDR1 and CDR2: SGHRS and YFSETQ. Trimming cost V 4 bases and J 4 bases; bases outside gene matches: 10. CDR3 region: CASSGVAGGPYEQYF. The CDR3, as DNA: TGCGCCAGCAGCGGTGTTGCGGGAGGACCGTACGAGCAGTACTTC.

V usage is TRBV4-1 and J usage is TRBJ2-2; D may be TRBD2 (6 bases). V lost 1 base to trimming and J lost 1 base, with 10 bases between them. The CDR3 runs to 16 residues. Germline CDR1 MGHRA, CDR2 YSYEKL. Here the CDR3 DNA reads TGCGCCAGCAGCCAAGGCCCTAGCGTGAACACCGGGGAGCTGTTTTTT. Translated, it gives CASSQGPSVNTGELFF.

CDR3 coding DNA: TGTGCCAGCAGCAGGGCCAGGTTGGGACTCTACAATGAGCAGTTCTTC. The encoded protein is CASSRARLGLYNEQFF. The chain is built from TRBV5-4 and TRBJ2-1; possibly TRBD2 for D (6 bases). Germline-derived CDR1 and CDR2 are SGHNT and YYREEE (reference sequence). The CDR3 sequence is 16 residues long. V was cut by 4 bases and J by 3 bases, with 17 bases left in between. The full variable domain, in which reference TRBV5-4 and TRBJ2-1 provide the parts outside the CDR3, is ETGVTQSPTHLIKTRGQQVTLRCSSQSGHNTVSWYQQALGQGPQFIFQYYREEENGRGNFPPRFSGLQFPNYSSELNVNALELDDSALYLCASSRARLGLYNEQFFGPGTRLTVL.

The CDR3 is CASSLGVAESYQETQYF. The CDR3 coding sequence is TGTGCCAGCAGCTTAGGGGTAGCGGAATCGTACCAAGAGACCCAGTACTTC. The chain employs TRBV11-3 and TRBJ2-5, with a tentative D call TRBD2 (6 bases). Germline lookup yields CDR1 SGHNT and CDR2 YENEEA. V shed 1 base and J shed 0 bases, with 15 bases lying between them. The CDR3 loop spans 17 amino acids.

V and J are TRBV6-1 and TRBJ2-4, with TRBD1 as a possible D gene (5 bases). V lost 8 bases and J 2 bases, leaving 7 bases between the germline ends. The CDR3 has 12 residues. The germline gives CDR1 MNHNS, CDR2 SASEGT. The CDR3 here is CASQGSKNIQYF. CDR3 sequence (DNA): TGTGCCAGCCAGGGATCCAAAAACATTCAGTACTTC.

The chain recombines TRBV5-1 with TRBJ2-1; 15 bases fit TRBD2. This CDR3 is built from 17 residues. The V segment lost 3 bases and the J segment 9 bases; nucleotides outside the gene matches: 10. From germline, CDR1 is SGHRS and CDR2 YFSETQ. The CDR3, as DNA: TGCGCCAGCAGCTCCAGGACTAGCGGGAGGGATTATGGTGAGCAGTTCTTC. Encoded protein: CASSSRTSGRDYGEQFF.

The V and J genes are TRBV5-1 and TRBJ2-1; D may be TRBD1 (5 bases). V lost 1 base, J lost 8 bases, and 13 bases lay in between. The CDR3 consists of 14 residues. Looked up from germline, CDR1 is SGHRS and CDR2 is YFSETQ. CDR3 bases: TGCGCCAGCAGCTTGCCCCAAGGGGCCTATGAGCAGTTCTTC. As protein: CASSLPQGAYEQFF.

The chain combines TRBV2 with TRBJ2-3; no reliable D call. The germline V gene has CDR1 SNHLY and CDR2 FYNNEI. The CDR3 runs to 12 residues. Deletions cut 8 bases from V and 6 bases from J, with 12 bases between. The CDR3 region is CASPVASDTQYF. The CDR3 DNA sequence: TGTGCCAGCCCGGTAGCTTCGGATACGCAGTATTTT.

The chain recombines TRBV6-1 with TRBJ2-3; D ambiguous. Germline V CDR1 and CDR2: MNHNS, SASEGT. Trimming removed 6 bases at V and 6 bases at J, with 16 bases between. This CDR3 is 14 amino acids long. The CDR3 sequence: CASSISGTVDTQYF. The DNA for the CDR3 is TGTGCCAGCAGCATTTCGGGTACGGTGGATACGCAGTATTTT.

This clone showed up just a few times. This chain connects TRBV27 to TRBJ1-5; D gene unclear. V lost 3 bases to trimming and J lost 0 bases, with 6 bases between them. The CDR3 spans 14 residues. Germline V gene lookup returns CDR1 MNHEY and CDR2 SMNVEV (reference sequence). CDR3 protein: CASSFGGSNQPQHF. The CDR3, as DNA: TGTGCCAGCAGTTTCGGAGGTAGCAATCAGCCCCAGCATTTT.

This chain joins TRBV11-1 and TRBJ2-5; TRBD1 is a possible D gene (5 bases). The CDR3 is 15 residues long. Germline lookup yields CDR1 SGHAT and CDR2 FQDESV (reference sequence). V dropped 0 bases and J dropped 5 bases, with 13 bases sitting between them. The CDR3 DNA reads TGTGCCAGCAGCTTAGCGGTAGGGGCGTACGAGACCCAGTACTTC. Encoded protein: CASSLAVGAYETQYF. Complete variable domain (other parts from reference TRBV11-1 and TRBJ2-5): EAEVAQSPRYKITEKSQAVAFWCDPISGHATLYWYRQILGQGPELLVQFQDESVVDDSQLPKDRFSAERLKGVDSTLKIQPAELGDSAMYLCASSLAVGAYETQYFGPGTRLLVL.